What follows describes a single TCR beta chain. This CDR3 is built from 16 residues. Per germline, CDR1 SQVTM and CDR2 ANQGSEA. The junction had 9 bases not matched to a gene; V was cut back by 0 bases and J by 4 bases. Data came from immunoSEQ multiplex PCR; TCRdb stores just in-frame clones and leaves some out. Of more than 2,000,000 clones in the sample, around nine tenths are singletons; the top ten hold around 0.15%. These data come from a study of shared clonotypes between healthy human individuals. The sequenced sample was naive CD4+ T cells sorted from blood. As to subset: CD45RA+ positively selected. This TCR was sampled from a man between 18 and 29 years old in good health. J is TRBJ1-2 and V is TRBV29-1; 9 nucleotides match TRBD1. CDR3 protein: CSVEDRGTGTRYGYTF. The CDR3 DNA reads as TGCAGCGTTGAAGATCGGGGGACAGGGACTCGCTATGGCTACACCTTC.